These 20 T cell receptor beta chains originate from one sample sequenced in a study of blood T cell repertoires in COVID-19. Sequencing used immunoSEQ multiplex PCR; TCRdb keeps in-frame clones, though not all of them. The sample has approximately 390,000 clones, approximately 87% seen once. Sequenced material: PBMCs or T cells enriched from blood (not recorded which). These receptors were collected from a woman aged 45 to 65 who had recovered from COVID-19.

The V and J genes are TRBV5-8 and TRBJ2-5; 8 positions match TRBD2. The CDR3 has 17 residues. Germline V gives CDR1 SGHTS, CDR2 YDEGEE. V was clipped by 4 bases and J by 4 bases; unmatched bases: 15. CDR3: CASSRGGSILRVETQYF. In DNA, the CDR3 is TGTGCCAGCAGCCGGGGGGGTAGCATTCTTCGGGTAGAGACCCAGTACTTC.

The chain employs TRBV30 and TRBJ2-1, with TRBD2 matching 7 bases. V gave up 1 base and J gave up 8 bases; unmatched junction bases: 2. The V gene's germline CDR1 is GTSNPN and CDR2 SVGIG (reference sequence). This CDR3 has 12 amino acids. The CDR3 bases are TGTGCCTGGAGTGGACTAGCCGATGAGCAGTTCTTC. It yields the protein CAWSGLADEQFF. The full variable domain, rest sourced from reference TRBV30 and TRBJ2-1, is SQTIHQWPATLVQPVGSPLSLECTVEGTSNPNLYWYRQAAGRGLQLLFYSVGIGQISSEVPQNLSASRPQDRQFILSSKKLLLSDSGFYLCAWSGLADEQFFGPGTRLTVL.

The chain employs TRBV12-3 or TRBV12-4 and TRBJ1-5; no clear D gene. Between the trimmed V and J ends, which lost 8 bases and 3 bases, there was a span of 11 bases. The CDR3 spans 13 residues. The CDR3 DNA reads TGTGCCAGCGGACTTACGTACAATCAGCCCCAGCATTTT. Translating gives CASGLTYNQPQHF.

V and J are TRBV4-1 and TRBJ2-2, with TRBD1 identical over 7 bases. The V and J ends lost 4 bases and 4 bases, in that order; junction bases with no gene match: 9. Looked up from germline, CDR1 is MGHRA and CDR2 is YSYEKL. The CDR3 length is 16 residues. This chain's CDR3 is CASSPLERGRTGELFF. The CDR3 DNA is TGCGCCAGCAGCCCACTTGAGAGGGGGCGCACCGGGGAGCTGTTTTTT.

The genes are TRBV7-3 and TRBJ1-1; tentative D call: TRBD1 (6 bases). Trimming took 6 bases from V and 4 from J, leaving 12 bases between them. Germline assignment: CDR1 SGHTA and CDR2 FQGTGA. The CDR3 sequence is 13 residues long. For the CDR3, the DNA is TGTGCCAGCAGAGGGGGATGGAGCACTGAAGCTTTCTTT. As protein: CASRGGWSTEAFF.

This chain joins TRBV2 and TRBJ1-4; D is possibly TRBD1 (5 bases). This CDR3 region has 15 residues. CDR1 SNHLY and CDR2 FYNNEI come from the germline V gene. Deletions cut 3 bases from V and 3 bases from J, with 11 bases between. The chain's CDR3 is CASSDTGGPNEKLFF. As DNA, the CDR3 is TGTGCCAGCAGTGATACGGGGGGACCTAATGAAAAACTGTTTTTT.

The chain recombines TRBV28 with TRBJ2-6; D may be TRBD1 (6 bases). Trimming removed 6 bases at V and 2 bases at J, with 11 bases between. This CDR3 comprises 15 residues. Germline assignment: CDR1 MDHEN and CDR2 SYDVKM. CDR3 amino acids: CASRRQEPGANVLTF. The CDR3 DNA follows: TGTGCCAGCAGAAGACAGGAACCTGGGGCCAACGTCCTGACTTTC.

This CDR3 is CASSHSEETQYF. The CDR3 DNA reads as TGTGCCAGCAGTCACAGTGAAGAGACCCAGTACTTC. The rearrangement links TRBV6-2 or TRBV6-3 to TRBJ2-5; unclear D gene. The germline gives CDR1 MNHEY, CDR2 SVGEGT. This CDR3 is 12 amino acids long. The V gene lost 5 bases and the J gene lost 3 bases, with 7 bases spanning the gap.

This chain joins TRBV13 and TRBJ1-6; 9 bases fit TRBD1. Germline V lookup: CDR1 PRHDT, CDR2 FYEKMQ (reference sequence). The ends lost 3 bases at V and 8 bases at J; junction bases unmatched: 2. The CDR3 is made up of 14 amino acids. CDR3 amino acids: CASSFRQGDSPLHF. DNA of the CDR3: TGTGCCAGCAGCTTTCGACAGGGGGATTCACCCCTCCACTTT.

V usage is TRBV7-9 and J usage is TRBJ1-1; the D gene is possibly TRBD1 (6 bases). This CDR3 contains 17 residues. V lost 3 bases, J lost 4 bases, and 21 bases lay in between. CDR1 SEHNR and CDR2 FQNEAQ come from the germline V gene (reference sequence). The CDR3, as DNA: TGTGCCAGCAGCTTGGCCGGGACACTGACAGTGGGCACTGAAGCTTTCTTT. It yields the protein CASSLAGTLTVGTEAFF.

The rearrangement uses TRBV30 and TRBJ2-5; 7 bases are a match to TRBD1. The V and J ends lost 1 base and 5 bases, in that order; junction bases with no gene match: 7. The CDR3 is 14 residues long. Germline values: CDR1 GTSNPN, CDR2 SVGIG (reference sequence). The CDR3 sequence is CAWSEGGVTETQYF. CDR3 nucleotide sequence: TGTGCCTGGAGTGAAGGGGGCGTTACGGAGACCCAGTACTTC.

CDR3 in amino acids: CASSLAYQLAGASDTQYF. The CDR3 bases are TGTGCCAGCAGCTTAGCGTATCAGCTAGCGGGGGCATCAGATACGCAGTATTTT. This chain connects TRBV11-1 to TRBJ2-3, with TRBD2 identical over 10 bases. The CDR3 has 18 residues. Germline CDR1 reads SGHAT; CDR2 reads FQDESV (reference sequence). Trimming took 0 bases from V and 4 from J; bases not matched to a gene: 10.

V is TRBV7-3 and J is TRBJ2-5; 8 positions agree with TRBD2. The CDR3 is 15 residues long. The germline V gene encodes CDR1 SGHTA and CDR2 FQGTGA. Losses at the gene ends were 0 bases for V and 6 bases for J; bases not matched to a gene: 6. As DNA, the CDR3 is TGTGCCAGCAGCTTAACTTCGGGGGGGCTACAGACCCAGTACTTC. It is translated as CASSLTSGGLQTQYF.

As DNA, the CDR3 is TGTGCCAGCAGTAATGACAGGGGGCACAGGGAGACCCAGTACTTC. Its protein is CASSNDRGHRETQYF. This chain connects TRBV27 to TRBJ2-5, with 10 positions matching TRBD1. V was pared by 5 bases and J by 5 bases, with 8 bases of the junction left unmatched. The CDR3 spans 15 residues. The germline V gene encodes CDR1 MNHEY and CDR2 SMNVEV (reference sequence).

The chain employs TRBV27 and TRBJ2-1, with D perhaps matching TRBD1 (6 bases). The CDR3 is made up of 16 amino acids. Germline V gives CDR1 MNHEY, CDR2 SMNVEV (reference sequence). Trimming pared 0 bases from V and 7 bases from J, leaving 16 bases between. The DNA for the CDR3 is TGTGCCAGCAGTTTATCGAGTACGGCCCAGGGGAATGAGCAGTTCTTC. This codes for CASSLSSTAQGNEQFF.

The chain has TRBV5-8 and TRBJ2-3; the D is unclear. Germline assignment: CDR1 SGHTS and CDR2 YDEGEE. This CDR3 has 11 residues. Trimming shortened V by 4 bases and J by 8 bases, and 8 bases separated the two germline ends. The CDR3 region is CASSREVTQYF. The CDR3 coding sequence is TGTGCCAGCAGCCGCGAGGTTACGCAGTATTTT.

The rearrangement joins TRBV5-1 to TRBJ1-4; weak D call: TRBD1 (6 bases). This CDR3 has 15 residues. With 4 bases removed from V and 8 bases from J, the gap between germline ends came to 18 bases. Looked up from germline, CDR1 is SGHRS and CDR2 is YFSETQ. This CDR3 is CASSPAGGAGEKLFF. The DNA of the CDR3 is TGCGCCAGCAGCCCCGCCGGGGGGGCTGGGGAAAAACTGTTTTTT.

There are a few counts of this clone. The chain couples TRBV6-2 or TRBV6-3 to TRBJ1-2; 8 positions match TRBD1. Per germline, CDR1 MNHEY and CDR2 SVGEGT. V was pared by 6 bases and J by 4 bases, with 13 bases of the junction left unmatched. This CDR3 has 16 amino acids. This chain's CDR3 is CASSPPDRGGGYGYTF. CDR3 in DNA: TGTGCCAGCAGCCCACCCGACAGGGGAGGAGGCTATGGCTACACCTTC.

This sequence joins TRBV16 and TRBJ1-5; D may be TRBD1 (6 bases). Germline CDR1 KGHSY, CDR2 FQNENV. The length of the CDR3 is 16 residues. V lost 2 bases and J 1 base, leaving 12 bases between the germline ends. As DNA, the CDR3 is TGTGCCAGCAGCCAAACAAGACAGGCCAGCAATCAGCCCCAGCATTTT. It translates to CASSQTRQASNQPQHF.

The chain couples TRBV7-3 to TRBJ2-2; D might be TRBD1 (6 bases). Trimming removed 4 bases at V and 4 bases at J, with 19 bases between. The CDR3 loop spans 17 amino acids. CDR1 is SGHTA and CDR2 is FQGTGA in the germline V gene. CDR3 nucleotides: TGTGCCAGCAGCTCCCTCTCAGGGGCCGGGGTCACCGGGGAGCTGTTTTTT. This translates into CASSSLSGAGVTGELFF.